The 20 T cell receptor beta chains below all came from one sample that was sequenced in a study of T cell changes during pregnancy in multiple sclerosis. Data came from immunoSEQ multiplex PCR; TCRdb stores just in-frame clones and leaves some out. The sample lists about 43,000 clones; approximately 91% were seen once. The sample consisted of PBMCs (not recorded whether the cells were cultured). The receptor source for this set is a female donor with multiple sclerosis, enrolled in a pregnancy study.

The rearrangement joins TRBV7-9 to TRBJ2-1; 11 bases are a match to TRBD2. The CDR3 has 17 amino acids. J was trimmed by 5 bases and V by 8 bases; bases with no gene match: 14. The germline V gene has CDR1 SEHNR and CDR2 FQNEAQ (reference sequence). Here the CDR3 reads CASLPLAGAPTNNEQFF. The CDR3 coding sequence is TGTGCCAGCCTGCCACTAGCGGGAGCCCCAACCAACAATGAGCAGTTCTTC.

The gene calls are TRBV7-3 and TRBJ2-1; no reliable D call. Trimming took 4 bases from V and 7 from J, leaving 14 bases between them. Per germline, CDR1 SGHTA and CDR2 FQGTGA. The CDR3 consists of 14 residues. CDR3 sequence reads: CASSSSQGRNEQFF. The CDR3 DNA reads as TGTGCCAGCAGCTCCTCCCAAGGACGTAATGAGCAGTTCTTC.

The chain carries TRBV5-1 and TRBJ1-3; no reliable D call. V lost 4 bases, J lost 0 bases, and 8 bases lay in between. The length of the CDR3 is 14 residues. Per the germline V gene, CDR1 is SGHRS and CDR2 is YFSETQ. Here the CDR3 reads CASSTDLSGNTIYF. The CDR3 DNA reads TGCGCCAGCAGCACCGACCTCTCTGGAAACACCATATATTTT.

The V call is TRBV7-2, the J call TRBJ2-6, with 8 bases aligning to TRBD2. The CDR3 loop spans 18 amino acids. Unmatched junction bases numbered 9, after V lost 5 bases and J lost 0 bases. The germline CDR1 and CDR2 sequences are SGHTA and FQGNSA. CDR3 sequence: CASSVVSGTSSGANVLTF. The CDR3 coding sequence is TGTGCCAGCAGCGTAGTCTCCGGGACTAGCTCTGGGGCCAACGTCCTGACTTTC. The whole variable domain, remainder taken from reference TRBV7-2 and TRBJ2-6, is GAGVSQSPSNKVTEKGKDVELRCDPISGHTALYWYRQSLGQGLEFLIYFQGNSAPDKSGLPSDRFSAERTGGSVSTLTIQRTQQEDSAVYLCASSVVSGTSSGANVLTFGAGSRLTVL.

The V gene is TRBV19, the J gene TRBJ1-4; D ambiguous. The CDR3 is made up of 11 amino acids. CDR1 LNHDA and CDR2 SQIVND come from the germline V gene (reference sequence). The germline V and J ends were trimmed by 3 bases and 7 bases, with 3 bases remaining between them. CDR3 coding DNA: TGTGCCAGTAGTATCCGTGAAAAACTGTTTTTT. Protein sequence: CASSIREKLFF.

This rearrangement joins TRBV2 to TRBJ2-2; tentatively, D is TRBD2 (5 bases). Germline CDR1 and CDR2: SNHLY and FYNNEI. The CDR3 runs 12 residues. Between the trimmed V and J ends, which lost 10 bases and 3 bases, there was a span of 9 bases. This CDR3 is CANRADTGELFF. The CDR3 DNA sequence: TGTGCCAATCGAGCGGACACCGGGGAGCTGTTTTTT.

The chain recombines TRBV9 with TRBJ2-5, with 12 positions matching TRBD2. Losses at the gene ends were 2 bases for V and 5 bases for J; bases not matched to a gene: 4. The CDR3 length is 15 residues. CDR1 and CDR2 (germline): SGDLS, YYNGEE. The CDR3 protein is CASSVTSGRGETQYF. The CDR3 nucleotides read TGTGCCAGCAGCGTGACTAGCGGGAGAGGGGAGACCCAGTACTTC.

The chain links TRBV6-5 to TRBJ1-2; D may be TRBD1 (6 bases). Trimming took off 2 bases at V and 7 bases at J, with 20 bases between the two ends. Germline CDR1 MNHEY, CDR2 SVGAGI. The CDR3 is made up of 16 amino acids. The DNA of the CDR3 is TGTGCCAGCAGTTACACGAACACACAGGGATCGAGTGGCTACACCTTC. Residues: CASSYTNTQGSSGYTF.

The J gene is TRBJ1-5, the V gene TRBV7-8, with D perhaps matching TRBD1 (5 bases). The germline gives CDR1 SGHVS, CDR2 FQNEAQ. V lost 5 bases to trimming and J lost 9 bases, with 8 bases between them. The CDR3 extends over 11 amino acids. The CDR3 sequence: CASSGGGPQHF. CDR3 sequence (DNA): TGTGCCAGCAGCGGGGGAGGGCCCCAGCATTTT.

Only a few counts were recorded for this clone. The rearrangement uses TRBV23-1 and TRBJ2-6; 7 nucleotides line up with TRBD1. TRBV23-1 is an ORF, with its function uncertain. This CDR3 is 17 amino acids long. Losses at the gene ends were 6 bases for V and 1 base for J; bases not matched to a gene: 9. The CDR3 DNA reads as TGCGCCAGCAGGCACCGGGACAGAGGGTCTGGGGCCAACGTCCTGACTTTC. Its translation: CASRHRDRGSGANVLTF.

DNA of the CDR3: TGCGCCAGCAGCCACCTCGGACAGTCCTACGAGCAGTACTTC. This codes for CASSHLGQSYEQYF. The J gene is TRBJ2-7, the V gene TRBV4-1; D may be TRBD1 (6 bases). V lost 3 bases to trimming and J lost 1 base, with 10 bases between them. This CDR3 comprises 14 residues. Germline V CDR1 and CDR2: MGHRA, YSYEKL.

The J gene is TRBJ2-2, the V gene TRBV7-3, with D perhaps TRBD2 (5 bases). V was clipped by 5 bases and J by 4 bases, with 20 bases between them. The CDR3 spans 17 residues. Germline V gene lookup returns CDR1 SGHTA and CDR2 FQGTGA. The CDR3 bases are TGTGCCAGCAGCCCCCTTTTACTAGGAGCTAGCACCGGGGAGCTGTTTTTT. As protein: CASSPLLLGASTGELFF.

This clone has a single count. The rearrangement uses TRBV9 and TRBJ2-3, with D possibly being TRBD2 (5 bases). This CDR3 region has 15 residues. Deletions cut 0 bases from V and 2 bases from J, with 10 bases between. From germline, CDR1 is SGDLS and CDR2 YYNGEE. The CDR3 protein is CASSVGAAATDTQYF. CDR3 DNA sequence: TGTGCCAGCAGCGTAGGGGCAGCGGCCACAGATACGCAGTATTTT.

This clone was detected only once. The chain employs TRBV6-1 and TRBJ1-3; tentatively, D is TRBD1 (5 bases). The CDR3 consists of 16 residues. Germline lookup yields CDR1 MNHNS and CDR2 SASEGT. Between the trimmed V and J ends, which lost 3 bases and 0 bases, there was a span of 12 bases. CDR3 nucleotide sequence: TGTGCCAGCAGTGATCGGACATTCAGCTCTGGAAACACCATATATTTT. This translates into CASSDRTFSSGNTIYF.

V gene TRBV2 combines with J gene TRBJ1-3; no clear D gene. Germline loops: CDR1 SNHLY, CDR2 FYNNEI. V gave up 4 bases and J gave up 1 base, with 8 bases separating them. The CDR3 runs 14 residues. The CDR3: CASSVEGSGNTIYF. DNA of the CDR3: TGTGCCAGCAGTGTTGAGGGATCTGGAAACACCATATATTTT.

Here the CDR3 reads CASSRGAAETQYF. The CDR3 bases are TGTGCCAGCAGCCGCGGGGCCGCCGAGACCCAGTACTTC. This sequence joins TRBV13 and TRBJ2-5; D may be TRBD2 (6 bases). Germline CDR1 reads PRHDT; CDR2 reads FYEKMQ (reference sequence). The CDR3 contains 13 residues. Trimming removed 5 bases at V and 5 bases at J, with 12 bases between.

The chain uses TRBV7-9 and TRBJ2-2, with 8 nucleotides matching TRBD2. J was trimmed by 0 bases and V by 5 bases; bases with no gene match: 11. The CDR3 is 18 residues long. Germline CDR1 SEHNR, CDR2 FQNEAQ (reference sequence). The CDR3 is CASSIGYGLATNTGELFF. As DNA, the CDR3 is TGTGCCAGCAGCATAGGATACGGACTAGCAACGAACACCGGGGAGCTGTTTTTT.

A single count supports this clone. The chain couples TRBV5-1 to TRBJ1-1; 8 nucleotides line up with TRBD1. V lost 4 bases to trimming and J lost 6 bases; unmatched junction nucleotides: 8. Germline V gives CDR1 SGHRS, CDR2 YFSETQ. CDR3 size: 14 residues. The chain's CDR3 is CASSGLQGAAEAFF. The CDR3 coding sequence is TGCGCCAGCAGCGGCCTCCAGGGGGCCGCTGAAGCTTTCTTT.

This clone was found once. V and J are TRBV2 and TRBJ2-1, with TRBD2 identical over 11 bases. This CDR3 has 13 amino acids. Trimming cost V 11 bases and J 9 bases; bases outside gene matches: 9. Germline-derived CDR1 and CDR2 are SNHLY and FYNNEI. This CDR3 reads CAGQLAGDGEQFF. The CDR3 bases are TGTGCCGGACAACTAGCGGGAGACGGTGAGCAGTTCTTC.

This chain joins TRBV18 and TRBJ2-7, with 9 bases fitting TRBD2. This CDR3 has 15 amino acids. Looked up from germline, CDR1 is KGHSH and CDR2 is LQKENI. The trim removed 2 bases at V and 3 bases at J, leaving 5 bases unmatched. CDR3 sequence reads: CASSPVEREDYEQYF. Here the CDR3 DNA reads TGTGCCAGCTCACCAGTCGAGCGGGAGGACTACGAGCAGTACTTC.